This T cell receptor (beta chain) was recorded in a study of liver allograft versus peripheral blood T cells. Across the whole study: Liver transplant recipients had T cell receptor repertoires compared between transplanted liver and peripheral blood.

Using its own MiXCR run on the reads, TCRdb lists one record per CDR3 protein. This repertoire shows 6,000 to 8,000 distinct CDR3 sequences, approximately 17% found once; its top ten account for 1.1% to 1.5%. Study observations and caveats: Peripheral blood reportedly held T cell receptor repertoires that differed from those inside liver allografts.

The CDR3 has 15 amino acids. J gave up 4 bases and V 6 bases, and 10 bases lay outside the gene matches. Germline V gene sequence: CDR1 SEHNR, CDR2 FQNEAQ (reference sequence). The table lists this clonotype with many counts. Antigen unknown. This sequence was found in a human patient who had a liver transplant. T cells may partly derive from the graft donor. The chain recombines TRBV7-9 with TRBJ1-2, with TRBD1 matching 8 bases. This CDR3 reads CASRTDRGDLYGYTF. In nucleotides, the CDR3 is TGTGCCAGCAGAACCGACAGGGGCGACCTCTATGGCTACACCTTC.